Here is one T cell receptor (beta chain) with its context. Its antigen specificity is not known. No per-base quality is available; no much larger clone lies one base away. The data belong to a study of cytomegalovirus exposure and HLA in healthy donors (TCRdb year 2017). About the study as a whole: According to a later analysis, one platform produced both the 110 or so validation repertoires and the 666 repertoires of the first cohort. The study was designed to test whether signatures of past pathogen exposure could be identified by cataloging public T cell receptors. Along with the roughly 610-subject first cohort, a separate validation cohort of around 120 different subjects was used. High-throughput TCR immunosequencing, statistical association of individual TCRs with disease status, and machine learning were combined to predict cytomegalovirus infection status.

Study-wide conclusions, independent of this receptor: A few of the identified cytomegalovirus-associated TCR beta chains were confirmed in vitro to be specific for cytomegalovirus antigens. Of the cluster scores, 90% to 95% were above 0 in a later analysis, which found that TCRs clustered in the first cohort also tended to co-occur in the 130 or so validation repertoires. It was suggested by the authors that the approach could potentially be generalized to other disease states and immunological phenotypes. In both the original and validation cohorts, the classifier was reported to diagnose cytomegalovirus status with high specificity and sensitivity. The validation cohort had no HLA typing available for a later analysis, so co-occurrence within that cohort was assessed over all 130 or so repertoires. While some public TCRs were present in many individuals, most TCR sequences turned up only very rarely across donors. In the study, 150 to 200 TCR beta chains were listed as associated with cytomegalovirus.

Separate from the approximately 700-subject first cohort, the validation cohort of 90 to 150 subjects was the group to which the donors belonged. The library came from the immunoSEQ multiplex PCR assay. The authors' analysis ran thus. A statistical classification framework was built to diagnose cytomegalovirus status from the catalog of TCR beta chain sequences. TCRdb holds this immuneACCESS table with in-frame rearrangements only. Some clones are missing; in checked studies, unresolved V genes explain under half, and the rest has no known cause. V and J calls and clone size come straight from that table; D and trimming were deduced from the DNA. This sample lists 50,000 to 65,000 clones; 85% to 95% were detected once. Over 6% of the sample goes to the ten largest clones. Including the terminal cysteine and phenylalanine, the CDR3 comprises 15 residues. The DNA shown is the 45-base CDR3, in frame from base 1. Trimming takes 9 bases from V and 2 bases from J, and the germline ends sit 19 bases apart. CDR1 and CDR2 were assigned from the germline V gene as SNHLY and FYNNEI.

The chain is assembled from TRBV2 and TRBJ1-2; matching of 6 bases hints at TRBD1 as the D gene. Sequencing used PBMCs. The source of this sequence is a woman aged 18-29 years in good health and CMV-seropositive. The base sequence is TGTGCCAGTGACCCTACAGGGTTTATCAACTATGGCTACACCTTC. This translates into CASDPTGFINYGYTF.